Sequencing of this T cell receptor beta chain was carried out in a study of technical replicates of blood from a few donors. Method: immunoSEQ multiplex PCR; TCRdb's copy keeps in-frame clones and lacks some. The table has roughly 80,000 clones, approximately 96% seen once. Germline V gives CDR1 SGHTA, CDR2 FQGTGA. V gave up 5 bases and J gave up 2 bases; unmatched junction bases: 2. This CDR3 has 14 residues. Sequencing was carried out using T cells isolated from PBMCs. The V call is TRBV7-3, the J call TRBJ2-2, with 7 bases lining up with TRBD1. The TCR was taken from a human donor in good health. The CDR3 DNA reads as TGTGCCAGCAGCGGGACAGAAAACACCGGGGAGCTGTTTTTT. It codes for CASSGTENTGELFF.